These 31 T cell receptor beta chains were sequenced from one sample in a study of T cell repertoires in cytomegalovirus infection. No antigen is known for these receptors. TCRdb used MiXCR to reprocess the reads, holding one entry per CDR3 protein. The profile shows some 560,000 distinct CDR3 sequences, just under 40% of them singletons. The specimen was cultured PBMCs, collected from culture after CMV antigen stimulation. The receptor set was obtained from a human donor in good health (CMV status not recorded). Some clones in this sample may be carry-over from other donors' samples.

This clonotype was counted many times. The chain combines TRBV7-2 with TRBJ1-4; TRBD1 might be the D (6 bases). Trimming pared 8 bases from V and 4 bases from J, leaving 14 bases between. The CDR3 loop spans 14 amino acids. Germline values: CDR1 SGHTA, CDR2 FQGNSA. The CDR3: CASSPGQYNEKLFF. The CDR3 DNA sequence: TGTGCCAGCTCCCCAGGACAGTATAATGAAAAACTGTTTTTT.

This clonotype has only a few counts. The chain uses TRBV7-2 and TRBJ2-7; perhaps TRBD2 as D (6 bases). The CDR3 sequence is 14 residues long. CDR1 is SGHTA and CDR2 is FQGNSA in the germline V gene. The V end was cut by 1 base, the J end by 3 bases, with 10 bases between. The DNA for the CDR3 is TGTGCCAGCAGCTTAGGACTAGGGGACTACGAGCAGTACTTC. It codes for CASSLGLGDYEQYF.

In its sample, this clonotype was seen a few times. This chain connects TRBV10-3 to TRBJ1-5; the match to TRBD1 covers 7 bases. Germline V gene lookup returns CDR1 ENHRY and CDR2 SYGVKD. This CDR3 comprises 14 residues. V gave up 10 bases and J gave up 7 bases; unmatched junction bases: 13. The CDR3 here is CATRPAGGGQPQHF. Written as DNA, the CDR3 is TGTGCCACCCGCCCGGCAGGGGGAGGGCAGCCCCAGCATTTT.

This clonotype turned up a few times. The J gene is TRBJ1-3, the V gene TRBV12-3 or TRBV12-4, with TRBD1 as a possible D gene (5 bases). V was clipped by 4 bases and J by 0 bases, with 19 bases between them. The CDR3 runs 18 residues. The CDR3 sequence is CASSSYGGGTLSGNTIYF. CDR3 bases: TGTGCCAGCAGTTCCTACGGGGGGGGTACTCTCTCTGGAAACACCATATATTTT.

The genes are TRBV6-5 and TRBJ2-5; possible D gene TRBD2, 7 bases. Germline V CDR1 and CDR2: MNHEY, SVGAGI. Trimming left V 4 bases short and J 0 bases short, with 27 bases between. CDR3 length: 20 amino acids. CDR3 sequence: CASSSPGGGGSRGYQETQYF. The CDR3 coding sequence is TGTGCCAGCAGTTCTCCCGGAGGGGGGGGGAGCAGGGGTTACCAAGAGACCCAGTACTTC.

This sequence joins TRBV29-1 and TRBJ2-2; TRBD1 agrees at 8 bases. The CDR3 totals 14 residues. Unmatched junction bases numbered 5, after V lost 7 bases and J lost 1 base. Looked up from germline, CDR1 is SQVTM and CDR2 is ANQGSEA. The CDR3 DNA reads TGCAGCGGCGCCGGGACAGGGAACACCGGGGAGCTGTTTTTT. Translation: CSGAGTGNTGELFF.

This clonotype appeared a few times. The rearrangement joins TRBV4-3 to TRBJ1-3, with 9 bases aligning to TRBD1. With V trimmed by 0 bases and J by 0 bases, 15 bases remained unmatched. CDR3 length: 21 amino acids. CDR1 is LGHNA, CDR2 YSLEER, per germline. The CDR3 nucleotides are TGCGCCAGCAGCCAAGATCTGCCGGGACAGGGCAACCTTTTCTCTGGAAACACCATATATTTT. Residues: CASSQDLPGQGNLFSGNTIYF.

This sequence joins TRBV10-3 and TRBJ2-3, with a possible D match to TRBD2 (6 bases). CDR3 length equals 13 residues. V was trimmed by 10 bases and J by 2 bases, leaving 13 bases between them. The germline gives CDR1 ENHRY, CDR2 SYGVKD. CDR3 loop: CATIRDFTDTQYF. In DNA, the CDR3 is TGTGCCACTATACGGGACTTCACAGATACGCAGTATTTT.

This clonotype occurred a few times. The J gene is TRBJ1-1, the V gene TRBV12-5; D not certain. CDR1 and CDR2 (germline): LGHNT, FRNRAP. V was pared by 8 bases and J by 0 bases, with 10 bases between. The CDR3 has 13 residues. CDR3 nucleotide sequence: TGTGCTAGTCAGTCAGAGGTGAACACTGAAGCTTTCTTT. This sequence encodes CASQSEVNTEAFF.

This chain connects TRBV7-6 to TRBJ2-1; 8 nucleotides agree with TRBD2. This CDR3 comprises 17 residues. Germline V gene data show CDR1 as SGHVS and CDR2 as FNYEAQ. Unmatched junction bases numbered 10, after V lost 5 bases and J lost 1 base. The CDR3: CASSNRRAGGSYNEQFF. CDR3 coding DNA: TGTGCCAGCAGCAATAGAAGGGCGGGAGGATCCTACAATGAGCAGTTCTTC. The entire variable domain, with the rest obtained from reference TRBV7-6 and TRBJ2-1, is as follows: GAGVSQSPRYKVTKRGQDVALRCDPISGHVSLYWYRQALGQGPEFLTYFNYEAQQDKSGLPNDRFSAERPEGSISTLTIQRTEQRDSAMYRCASSNRRAGGSYNEQFFGPGTRLTVL.

This chain links TRBV6-8 with TRBJ2-7; D gene unclear. The CDR3 covers 15 residues. From germline, CDR1 is MNHGY and CDR2 SAAAGT. With 7 bases removed from V and 2 bases from J, the gap between germline ends came to 18 bases. DNA for the CDR3: TGTGCCAGCAACATAGAGTGGGTCGACCCCTACGAGCAGTACTTC. This codes for CASNIEWVDPYEQYF.

This clonotype has only a few counts. Relative to the germline gene, one junction end is altered; a read error may explain this. The chain combines TRBV5-6 with TRBJ2-1; 7 bases are a match to TRBD1. Germline V gene sequence: CDR1 SGHDT, CDR2 YYEEEE. The CDR3 runs 14 residues. The CDR3, as DNA: TGTGCCAGCAGTTTGGGGACAGATTACAATGAGCAGTTCTTC. Translated, it gives CASSLGTDYNEQFF.

In this sample, this clonotype turned up many times. The CDR3 region has the DNA TGTGCCAGCAGCTTATGGGCAGAAGCTTTCTTT. Its translation is CASSLWAEAFF. This rearrangement joins TRBV7-2 to TRBJ1-1; D remains unclear. This CDR3 comprises 11 residues. CDR1 and CDR2 (germline): SGHTA, FQGNSA. The V gene lost 2 bases and the J gene lost 8 bases, with 6 bases spanning the gap.

This clonotype was seen a few times. The chain employs TRBV6-1 and TRBJ2-7; D is uncertain. Trimming cost V 7 bases and J 6 bases, with 7 bases left between them. Germline V lookup: CDR1 MNHNS, CDR2 SASEGT. The CDR3 runs 10 residues. The CDR3 sequence: CASIGPEQYF. CDR3 DNA: TGTGCCAGCATTGGGCCCGAGCAGTACTTC.

The rearrangement links TRBV7-2 to TRBJ2-7; tentatively, D is TRBD1 (6 bases). Between the trimmed V and J ends, which lost 6 bases and 6 bases, there was a span of 12 bases. Germline V CDR1 and CDR2: SGHTA, FQGNSA. This CDR3 has 12 residues. In DNA, the CDR3 is TGTGCCAGCAGGACACAGGGTGGCGAGCAGTACTTC. It translates to CASRTQGGEQYF.

V gene TRBV7-9 combines with J gene TRBJ2-7, with TRBD1 matching over 8 bases. There are 15 residues in the CDR3. With V trimmed by 4 bases and J by 2 bases, 7 bases remained unmatched. Germline CDR1 is SEHNR and CDR2 is FQNEAQ (reference sequence). In nucleotides, the CDR3 is TGTGCCAGCAGCTCTCGAGGACAGGGAACCTACGAGCAGTACTTC. It specifies CASSSRGQGTYEQYF. The full variable domain, in which reference TRBV7-9 and TRBJ2-7 provide the parts outside the CDR3, is DTGVSQNPRHKITKRGQNVTFRCDPISEHNRLYWYRQTLGQGPEFLTYFQNEAQLEKSRLLSDRFSAERPKGSFSTLEIQRTEQGDSAMYLCASSSRGQGTYEQYFGPGTRLTVT.

This chain links TRBV7-2 with TRBJ2-3; D tentatively fits TRBD1 or TRBD2 (5 bases each). The CDR3 loop spans 16 amino acids. Trimming took 6 bases from V and 5 from J, leaving 21 bases between them. Germline V CDR1 and CDR2: SGHTA, FQGNSA. The CDR3 nucleotides are TGTGCCAGCAGGGGACCATTAGTTGATCTTTTAGATACGCAGTATTTT. This gives the protein CASRGPLVDLLDTQYF.

This clonotype was counted between two and nine times. This rearrangement joins TRBV7-2 to TRBJ1-2, with D uncertain. CDR3 length: 16 residues. From germline, CDR1 is SGHTA and CDR2 FQGNSA. V lost 0 bases and J 0 bases, leaving 11 bases between the germline ends. The CDR3 loop reads CASSLAAARANYGYTF. The CDR3 nucleotides read TGTGCCAGCAGCTTAGCGGCCGCCCGAGCTAACTATGGCTACACCTTC.

The chain uses TRBV6-6 and TRBJ2-3, with D possibly TRBD2 on 6 matching bases. Trimming left V 6 bases short and J 4 bases short, with 17 bases between. The CDR3 is made up of 15 amino acids. Per the germline V gene, CDR1 is MNHNY and CDR2 is SVGAGI (reference sequence). CDR3: CASSTRGGPPDTQYF. The CDR3 DNA follows: TGTGCCAGCAGCACTCGGGGAGGCCCCCCAGATACGCAGTATTTT.

This clonotype was counted at least ten times. The chain couples TRBV7-6 to TRBJ2-7; no clear D. The CDR3 spans 14 residues. The ends were cut back, 4 bases at V and 4 bases at J, with 14 bases in the middle. Germline loops: CDR1 SGHVS, CDR2 FNYEAQ. The CDR3 sequence: CASSSRPGRYEQYF. The CDR3 DNA follows: TGTGCCAGCAGCTCAAGGCCCGGGCGTTACGAGCAGTACTTC.

This clonotype was picked up a small number of times. CDR3 in DNA: TGTGCCAGCAGTTACGAGGGTAACTCCTACAATGAGCAGTTCTTC. This gives the protein CASSYEGNSYNEQFF. The rearrangement uses TRBV6-2 or TRBV6-3 and TRBJ2-1, with D perhaps matching TRBD2 (5 bases). V was shortened by 2 bases and J by 0 bases, with 8 bases between the two germline ends. This CDR3 is built from 15 residues. The V gene's germline CDR1 is MNHEY and CDR2 SVGEGT.

This clonotype appeared a few times. The V call is TRBV25-1, the J call TRBJ2-6, with 8 bases that match TRBD1. Germline CDR1 is MGHDK and CDR2 is SYGVNS. The V segment lost 7 bases and the J segment 0 bases; nucleotides outside the gene matches: 11. The CDR3 spans 18 residues. CDR3 sequence: CASMGAGGSSSGANVLTF. The CDR3 DNA sequence: TGTGCCAGCATGGGGGCAGGGGGCTCCTCCTCTGGGGCCAACGTCCTGACTTTC.

The genes are TRBV6-2 or TRBV6-3 and TRBJ2-6, with 8 bases lining up with TRBD1. The CDR3 covers 17 residues. J gave up 4 bases and V 4 bases, and 9 bases lay outside the gene matches. The V gene's germline CDR1 is MNHEY and CDR2 SVGEGT. CDR3 bases: TGTGCCAGCAGTTCTCTCCGCCAGGGGGCAGGGGCCAACGTCCTGACTTTC. Protein: CASSSLRQGAGANVLTF.

This clonotype was observed once. This rearrangement joins TRBV19 to TRBJ2-1; D uncertain. Trimming pared 5 bases from V and 10 bases from J, leaving 18 bases between. Germline CDR1 and CDR2: LNHDA and SQIVND (reference sequence). The length of the CDR3 is 14 residues. CDR3 DNA sequence: TGTGCCAGTAGTCCAGCCCTTAAATTCGGAGAGCAGTTCTTC. Its protein product is CASSPALKFGEQFF.

This chain links TRBV11-1 with TRBJ2-5, with D possibly TRBD2 on 6 matching bases. Germline V CDR1 and CDR2: SGHAT, FQDESV (reference sequence). Trimming stripped 5 bases from V and 9 bases from J, with 19 bases between. This CDR3 has 14 residues. As DNA, the CDR3 is TGTGCCAGCAGCCTCATTATCTCGGGCGGGGCCCAGTACTTC. Protein sequence: CASSLIISGGAQYF. Complete variable domain (other parts from reference TRBV11-1 and TRBJ2-5): EAEVAQSPRYKITEKSQAVAFWCDPISGHATLYWYRQILGQGPELLVQFQDESVVDDSQLPKDRFSAERLKGVDSTLKIQPAELGDSAMYLCASSLIISGGAQYFGPGTRLLVL.

The genes are TRBV7-2 and TRBJ2-3; D uncertain. V was clipped by 8 bases and J by 4 bases, with 16 bases between them. Germline assignment: CDR1 SGHTA and CDR2 FQGNSA. CDR3 length: 14 amino acids. CDR3 DNA sequence: TGTGCCAGCGCCCCACAGCTTGGGGCAGATACGCAGTATTTT. Translation gives CASAPQLGADTQYF.

The chain combines TRBV15 with TRBJ2-3; D not certain. Germline V gene data show CDR1 as LNHNV and CDR2 as YYDKDF (reference sequence). The CDR3 runs 13 residues. Trimming cost V 0 bases and J 14 bases, with 15 bases left between them. The CDR3 region is CATSRDKARRPYF. Here the CDR3 DNA reads TGTGCCACCAGCAGAGATAAGGCCCGACGCCCGTATTTT. The entire variable domain, with the rest obtained from reference TRBV15 and TRBJ2-3, is as follows: DAMVIQNPRYQVTQFGKPVTLSCSQTLNHNVMYWYQQKSSQAPKLLFHYYDKDFNNEADTPDNFQSRRPNTSFCFLDIRSPGLGDTAMYLCATSRDKARRPYFGPGTRLTVL.

The chain joins TRBV6-2 or TRBV6-3 to TRBJ2-7; D is uncertain. The CDR3 has 13 amino acids. From germline, CDR1 is MNHEY and CDR2 SVGEGT. V lost 6 bases and J lost 3, with 12 bases in between. The CDR3 DNA reads TGTGCCAGCAGCTCTCCTCCTTTCTACGAGCAGTACTTC. As protein: CASSSPPFYEQYF.

Comment on this clonotype: The junction does not match germline at one end; this may be a read error. The V gene is TRBV7-1, the J gene TRBJ1-2; 9 nucleotides align to TRBD1. TRBV7-1 is designated an ORF whose function remains uncertain. The CDR3 runs to 15 residues. Here the CDR3 reads CASSTAGTGRSGYTF. The CDR3 region has the DNA TGTGCCAGCAGCACAGCCGGGACAGGGCGATCTGGCTACACCTTC.

This clonotype was seen a few times. J is TRBJ2-4 and V is TRBV7-9; 7 bases align to TRBD2. CDR1 SEHNR and CDR2 FQNEAQ come from the germline V gene (reference sequence). This CDR3 has 15 residues. Trimming took 1 base from V and 8 from J; bases not matched to a gene: 8. The CDR3 loop reads CASSLDGGEEYIQYF. CDR3 bases: TGTGCCAGCAGCTTAGATGGGGGGGAAGAGTACATTCAGTACTTC.

This clonotype was recorded a few times. This sequence joins TRBV11-1 and TRBJ1-1; D is ambiguous. Germline-derived CDR1 and CDR2 are SGHAT and FQDESV (reference sequence). This CDR3 has 15 amino acids. Between the trimmed V and J ends, which lost 1 base and 4 bases, there was a span of 13 bases. The CDR3 coding sequence is TGTGCCAGCAGCTTAGGATGGAAGGGCCCCACTGAAGCTTTCTTT. This encodes CASSLGWKGPTEAFF.